This T cell receptor (beta chain) is from a study of shared clonotypes between healthy human individuals. Study outcomes and limitations: Clonotype sharing across several donors was observed for roughly 5% of naive CD4 clonotypes.

A deep-level run was used for the assay. Sequenced by immunoSEQ multiplex PCR; TCRdb stores in-frame clones only, minus some. The data contain roughly 1,500,000 clones, roughly 98% of them singletons. Concerning this clone itself: The target antigen is unknown. Other DNA sequences within the sample encode an identical CDR3.

V dropped 1 base and J dropped 3 bases, with 2 bases sitting between them. The V gene's germline CDR1 is DFQATT and CDR2 SNEGSKA (reference sequence). The CDR3 has 11 amino acids. This sequence originates from a young man in good health. The chain is built from TRBV20-1 and TRBJ2-3; D remains unclear. Material: naive CD4+ T cells sorted from blood. Subset indicated: CD45RA+ positively selected. CDR3 in DNA: TGCAGTGCTAGAGGTACAGATACGCAGTATTTT. This gives the protein CSARGTDTQYF.